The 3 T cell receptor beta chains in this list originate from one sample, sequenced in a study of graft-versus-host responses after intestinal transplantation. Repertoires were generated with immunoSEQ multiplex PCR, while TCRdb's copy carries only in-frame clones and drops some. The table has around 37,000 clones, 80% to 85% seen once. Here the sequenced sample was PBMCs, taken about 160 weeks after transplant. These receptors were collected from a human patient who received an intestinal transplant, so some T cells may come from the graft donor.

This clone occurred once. CDR3 loop: CASSIAADISYNEQFF. The CDR3 DNA is TGTGCCAGTAGTATCGCCGCGGATATCTCCTACAATGAGCAGTTCTTC. This chain joins TRBV19 and TRBJ2-1; D unclear. Germline values: CDR1 LNHDA, CDR2 SQIVND (reference sequence). This CDR3 comprises 16 residues. V dropped 3 bases and J dropped 0 bases, with 12 bases sitting between them.

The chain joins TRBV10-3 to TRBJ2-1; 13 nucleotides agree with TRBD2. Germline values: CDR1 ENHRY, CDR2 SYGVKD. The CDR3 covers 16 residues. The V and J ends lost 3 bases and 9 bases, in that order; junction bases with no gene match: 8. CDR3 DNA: TGTGCCATCAGTGATTCCAAGGGACTAGCGGGACTTGAGCAGTTCTTC. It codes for CAISDSKGLAGLEQFF.

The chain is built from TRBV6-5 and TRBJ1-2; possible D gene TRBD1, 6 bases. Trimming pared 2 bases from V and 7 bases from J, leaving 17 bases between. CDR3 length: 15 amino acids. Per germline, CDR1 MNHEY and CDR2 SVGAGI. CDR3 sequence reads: CASSYQNHRDGGYTF. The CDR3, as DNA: TGTGCCAGCAGTTACCAGAATCACAGGGACGGTGGCTACACCTTC.